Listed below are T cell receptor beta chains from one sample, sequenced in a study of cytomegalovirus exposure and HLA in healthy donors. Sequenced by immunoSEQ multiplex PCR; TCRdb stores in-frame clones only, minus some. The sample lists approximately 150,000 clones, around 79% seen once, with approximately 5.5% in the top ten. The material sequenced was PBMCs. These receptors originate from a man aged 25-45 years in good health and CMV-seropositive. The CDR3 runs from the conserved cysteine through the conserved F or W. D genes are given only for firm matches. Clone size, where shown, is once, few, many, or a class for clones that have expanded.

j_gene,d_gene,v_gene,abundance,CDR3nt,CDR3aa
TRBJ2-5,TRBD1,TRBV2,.,TGTGCCAGCAGTCATGGGGTTTGGACAGGACAGATCTACGGCGGGGAGACCCAGTACTTC,CASSHGVWTGQIYGGETQYF
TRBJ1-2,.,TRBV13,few,TGTGCCAGCAGCCGCGGGCCCTCTAACTATGGCTACACCTTC,CASSRGPSNYGYTF
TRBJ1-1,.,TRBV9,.,TGTGCCAGCAGCGTAGGGGGGGCTGAAGCTTTCTTT,CASSVGGAEAFF
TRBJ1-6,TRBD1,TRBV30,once,TGTGCCTGGAGTGTACGACAGGGGGCGTATAATTCACCCCTCCACTTT,CAWSVRQGAYNSPLHF
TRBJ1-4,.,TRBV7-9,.,TGTTCCAGCAGCCCAGGTCTATCTAATGAAAAACTGTTTTTT,CSSSPGLSNEKLFF
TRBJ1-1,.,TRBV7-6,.,TGTGCCAGCAGCTTTACTCCGGGGTCCGGCTCCACTGAAGCTTTCTTT,CASSFTPGSGSTEAFF
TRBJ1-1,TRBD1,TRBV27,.,TGTGCCAGCGGCGGACAGGGGGGGATGAACACTGAAGCTTTCTTT,CASGGQGGMNTEAFF
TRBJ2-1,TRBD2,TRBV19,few,TGTGCCAGCCACCCGTTGGGGCGGGAGGGAGTGAATGAGCAGTTCTTC,CASHPLGREGVNEQFF
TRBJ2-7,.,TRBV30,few,TGTGCCTGGAGTGACGGTCGCTCCTACGAGCAGTACTTC,CAWSDGRSYEQYF
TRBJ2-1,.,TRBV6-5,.,TGTGCCAGCAGCCGTCTGTATGAGCAGTTCTTC,CASSRLYEQFF
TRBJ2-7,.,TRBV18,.,TGTGCCAGCTCACCGAGCACCGGGAGCTCCTACGAGCAGTACTTC,CASSPSTGSSYEQYF
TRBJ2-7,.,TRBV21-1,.,TGTGCCAGCAGACAGGGGACTAGCGGGAGGCGTGACTTC,CASRQGTSGRRDF
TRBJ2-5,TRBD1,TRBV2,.,TGTGCCAGCCTAGGGGGCGGCGCAGAGACCCAGTACTTC,CASLGGGAETQYF
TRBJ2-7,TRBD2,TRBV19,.,TGTGCCAGTAGTATTCACGCGGGGGGGACAGCCTACGAGCAGTACTTC,CASSIHAGGTAYEQYF
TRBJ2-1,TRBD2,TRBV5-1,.,TGCGCCAGCAGCTATCAACCTAGCGGGAGTGTAGTCGGTGAGCAGTTCTTC,CASSYQPSGSVVGEQFF
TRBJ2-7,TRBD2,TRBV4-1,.,TGCGCCAGCAGCCAAGGTACTAGCGGGAGTAGAGTCGAGCAGTACTTC,CASSQGTSGSRVEQYF
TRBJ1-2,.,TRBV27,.,TGTGCCAGCAGTTTAAATGTCAAGGGGATCTATGGCTACACCTTC,CASSLNVKGIYGYTF
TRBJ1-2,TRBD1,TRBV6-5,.,TGTGCCAGCAGTTACTCCCGACAGGGGGCGTCTGGCTACACCTTC,CASSYSRQGASGYTF
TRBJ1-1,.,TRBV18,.,TGTGCCAGCTCACCCGCTAGGGGGGGTGAAGCTTTCTTT,CASSPARGGEAFF
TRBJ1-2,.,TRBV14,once,TGTGCCAGCAGCCAAGGGGACTGGAGCTATGGCTACACCTTC,CASSQGDWSYGYTF
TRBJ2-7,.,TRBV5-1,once,TGCGCCAGCAGCCTGAGACAGGCCTCATACGAGCAGTACTTC,CASSLRQASYEQYF
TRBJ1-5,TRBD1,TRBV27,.,TGTGCCAGCAGTTTAGGGACAGGGGGTGACCAGCCCCAGCATTTT,CASSLGTGGDQPQHF
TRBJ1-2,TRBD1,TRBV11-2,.,TGTGCCAGCAGCGCCCGACAGGGAAGCTACACCTTC,CASSARQGSYTF